This is a list of T cell receptor beta chains from one sample in a study of cytomegalovirus exposure and HLA in healthy donors. Profiling relied on immunoSEQ multiplex PCR, and the TCRdb table lists in-frame clones only, not all of them. This table has 150,000 to 180,000 clones, 79% appearing once. Sample: PBMCs. These receptors were obtained from a man aged 25-40 years in good health and CMV-seropositive. Each CDR3 is given with its conserved first and last residue. The order of the fields is D gene, clone size, J gene, V gene, CDR3 protein, CDR3 DNA. The D gene is left open where the match is weak. Not all rows give a size; the values are once, few, many and, for expanded clones, a class.

d_gene: TRBD2; abundance: NA; j_gene: TRBJ2-1; v_gene: TRBV9; CDR3aa: CASSVPGLRNNEQFF; CDR3nt: TGTGCCAGCAGCGTCCCGGGACTACGAAACAATGAGCAGTTCTTC
d_gene: NA; abundance: NA; j_gene: TRBJ1-2; v_gene: TRBV9; CDR3aa: CASSVGGGSGYGYTF; CDR3nt: TGTGCCAGCAGCGTAGGGGGGGGATCGGGCTATGGCTACACCTTC
d_gene: TRBD2; abundance: NA; j_gene: TRBJ2-1; v_gene: TRBV28; CDR3aa: CASNRGGSNEQFF; CDR3nt: TGTGCCAGCAACCGGGGGGGGAGCAATGAGCAGTTCTTC
d_gene: NA; abundance: NA; j_gene: TRBJ1-5; v_gene: TRBV9; CDR3aa: CASSVGGWRDQPQHF; CDR3nt: TGTGCCAGCAGCGTCGGGGGGTGGCGCGATCAGCCCCAGCATTTT
d_gene: NA; abundance: few; j_gene: TRBJ2-5; v_gene: TRBV25-1; CDR3aa: CASSELWGRETQYF; CDR3nt: TGTGCCAGCAGTGAATTATGGGGGCGAGAGACCCAGTACTTC
d_gene: NA; abundance: NA; j_gene: TRBJ2-5; v_gene: TRBV5-4; CDR3aa: CASSLPQETQYF; CDR3nt: TGTGCCAGCAGCCTTCCCCAAGAGACCCAGTACTTC
d_gene: NA; abundance: NA; j_gene: TRBJ2-7; v_gene: TRBV19; CDR3aa: CASRQQVNSYEQYF; CDR3nt: TGTGCCAGTAGACAACAGGTTAACTCCTACGAGCAGTACTTC
d_gene: NA; abundance: few; j_gene: TRBJ1-2; v_gene: TRBV10-3; CDR3aa: CAIRETVGYTF; CDR3nt: TGTGCCATCAGAGAGACAGTTGGCTACACCTTC
d_gene: TRBD1; abundance: few; j_gene: TRBJ1-2; v_gene: TRBV28; CDR3aa: CASSLPRQGDGYTF; CDR3nt: TGTGCCAGCAGCCTACCTCGACAGGGGGATGGCTACACCTTC
d_gene: TRBD2; abundance: NA; j_gene: TRBJ2-1; v_gene: TRBV7-9; CDR3aa: CASTASGQTSNEQFF; CDR3nt: TGTGCCAGCACAGCTAGCGGGCAGACGTCGAATGAGCAGTTCTTC
d_gene: NA; abundance: NA; j_gene: TRBJ1-6; v_gene: TRBV5-8; CDR3aa: CASSLGGRNSPLHF; CDR3nt: TGTGCCAGCAGCTTGGGGGGGAGGAATTCACCCCTCCACTTT
d_gene: NA; abundance: NA; j_gene: TRBJ1-2; v_gene: TRBV6-5; CDR3aa: CASSLRVALGYGYTF; CDR3nt: TGTGCCAGCAGCCTCAGGGTGGCGCTTGGTTATGGCTACACCTTC
d_gene: TRBD1; abundance: NA; j_gene: TRBJ2-7; v_gene: TRBV7-2; CDR3aa: CASSLEGTGNTYEQYF; CDR3nt: TGTGCCAGCAGCTTAGAAGGGACAGGGAATACGTACGAGCAGTACTTC
d_gene: NA; abundance: few; j_gene: TRBJ2-1; v_gene: TRBV15; CDR3aa: CATSRQGLHNEQFF; CDR3nt: TGTGCCACCAGCAGACAGGGCCTTCACAATGAGCAGTTCTTC
d_gene: NA; abundance: NA; j_gene: TRBJ1-3; v_gene: TRBV18; CDR3aa: CASSSGQWDTIYF; CDR3nt: TGTGCCAGCTCATCAGGACAGTGGGACACCATATATTTT
d_gene: NA; abundance: NA; j_gene: TRBJ2-7; v_gene: TRBV4-2; CDR3aa: CASSQDNRVEYEQYF; CDR3nt: TGTGCCAGCAGCCAAGATAACAGGGTTGAATACGAGCAGTACTTC
d_gene: NA; abundance: NA; j_gene: TRBJ1-1; v_gene: TRBV9; CDR3aa: CASSVQGKDTEAFF; CDR3nt: TGTGCCAGCAGCGTACAGGGGAAGGACACTGAAGCTTTCTTT
d_gene: NA; abundance: NA; j_gene: TRBJ1-6; v_gene: TRBV30; CDR3aa: CAWSLYDSPLHF; CDR3nt: TGTGCCTGGAGCCTATATGATTCACCCCTCCACTTT
d_gene: TRBD1; abundance: few; j_gene: TRBJ1-4; v_gene: TRBV18; CDR3aa: CASSEGQGAVGEKLFF; CDR3nt: TGTGCCAGCTCCGAGGGACAGGGGGCAGTTGGTGAAAAACTGTTTTTT
d_gene: NA; abundance: NA; j_gene: TRBJ1-1; v_gene: TRBV7-9; CDR3aa: CATGGDTEAFF; CDR3nt: TGTGCAACGGGGGGGGACACTGAAGCTTTCTTT
d_gene: NA; abundance: NA; j_gene: TRBJ2-5; v_gene: TRBV6-1; CDR3aa: CASTPRRGGETQYF; CDR3nt: TGTGCCAGCACCCCCAGAAGAGGGGGAGAGACCCAGTACTTC
d_gene: NA; abundance: NA; j_gene: TRBJ2-2; v_gene: TRBV11-2; CDR3aa: CASSLAVTGELFF; CDR3nt: TGTGCCAGCAGCTTAGCAGTTACCGGGGAGCTGTTTTTT
d_gene: NA; abundance: NA; j_gene: TRBJ1-1; v_gene: TRBV5-5; CDR3aa: CASSPGGVGTVNTEAFF; CDR3nt: TGTGCCAGCAGCCCTGGAGGGGTAGGGACGGTGAACACTGAAGCTTTCTTT
d_gene: NA; abundance: once; j_gene: TRBJ2-7; v_gene: TRBV5-5; CDR3aa: CASSLDTGAYEQYF; CDR3nt: TGTGCCAGCAGCTTGGATACGGGGGCCTACGAGCAGTACTTC
d_gene: TRBD1; abundance: once; j_gene: TRBJ1-2; v_gene: TRBV11-2; CDR3aa: CASSSDRGLGYTF; CDR3nt: TGTGCCAGCAGCTCTGACAGGGGGCTGGGCTACACCTTC
d_gene: NA; abundance: NA; j_gene: TRBJ2-1; v_gene: TRBV19; CDR3aa: CASSNRGRGLSYNEQFF; CDR3nt: TGTGCCAGTAGTAACCGGGGGCGGGGGCTCTCCTACAATGAGCAGTTCTTC
d_gene: NA; abundance: once; j_gene: TRBJ1-1; v_gene: TRBV7-6; CDR3aa: CASSSAKGVTNTEAFF; CDR3nt: TGTGCCAGCAGCTCCGCGAAAGGGGTCACGAACACTGAAGCTTTCTTT
d_gene: NA; abundance: NA; j_gene: TRBJ2-1; v_gene: TRBV11-2; CDR3aa: CASSLDRVSQEQFF; CDR3nt: TGTGCCAGCAGCTTAGATCGTGTTTCCCAGGAGCAGTTCTTC
d_gene: NA; abundance: NA; j_gene: TRBJ1-3; v_gene: TRBV6-1; CDR3aa: CASREEKVVRDTIYF; CDR3nt: TGTGCCAGCAGGGAGGAAAAAGTCGTCCGAGACACCATATATTTT
d_gene: NA; abundance: NA; j_gene: TRBJ1-6; v_gene: TRBV2; CDR3aa: CASIRVGADSPLHF; CDR3nt: TGTGCCAGCATACGGGTTGGAGCGGATTCACCCCTCCACTTT
d_gene: NA; abundance: NA; j_gene: TRBJ2-7; v_gene: TRBV2; CDR3aa: CASSDAGGTYEQYF; CDR3nt: TGTGCCAGCAGTGATGCGGGTGGAACCTACGAGCAGTACTTC
d_gene: NA; abundance: many; j_gene: TRBJ2-7; v_gene: TRBV2; CDR3aa: CASSDYKFTATYEQYF; CDR3nt: TGTGCCAGCAGTGATTACAAGTTCACAGCCACCTACGAGCAGTACTTC
d_gene: NA; abundance: NA; j_gene: TRBJ1-5; v_gene: TRBV5-1; CDR3aa: CASSLSGADQPQHF; CDR3nt: TGCGCCAGCAGCTTGTCAGGCGCCGATCAGCCCCAGCATTTT
d_gene: NA; abundance: once; j_gene: TRBJ2-1; v_gene: TRBV27; CDR3aa: CASSPWGGPSGNEQFF; CDR3nt: TGTGCCAGCTCCCCCTGGGGGGGCCCTTCGGGCAATGAGCAGTTCTTC
d_gene: NA; abundance: few; j_gene: TRBJ1-3; v_gene: TRBV9; CDR3aa: CASSVYLGGDGQSSGNTIYF; CDR3nt: TGTGCCAGCAGCGTTTACCTGGGGGGGGACGGACAGTCCTCTGGAAACACCATATATTTT
d_gene: NA; abundance: NA; j_gene: TRBJ1-4; v_gene: TRBV27; CDR3aa: CASSTRAGNEKLFF; CDR3nt: TGTGCCAGCAGTACCAGGGCCGGAAATGAAAAACTGTTTTTT
d_gene: TRBD1; abundance: NA; j_gene: TRBJ2-1; v_gene: TRBV5-1; CDR3aa: CASSLIQGEGNEEQFF; CDR3nt: TGCGCCAGCAGCCTTATACAGGGGGAAGGGAACGAAGAGCAGTTCTTC
d_gene: NA; abundance: NA; j_gene: TRBJ1-3; v_gene: TRBV6-1; CDR3aa: CASSGTREGNTIYF; CDR3nt: TGTGCCAGCAGTGGAACACGGGAAGGAAACACCATATATTTT
d_gene: NA; abundance: NA; j_gene: TRBJ2-1; v_gene: TRBV7-6; CDR3aa: CASSSFEGGGTYNEQFF; CDR3nt: TGTGCCAGCAGCTCCTTCGAGGGAGGGGGTACCTACAATGAGCAGTTCTTC
d_gene: NA; abundance: NA; j_gene: TRBJ1-2; v_gene: TRBV28; CDR3aa: CASSDQQAHYGYTF; CDR3nt: TGTGCCAGCAGCGACCAACAGGCCCACTATGGCTACACCTTC
d_gene: TRBD1; abundance: NA; j_gene: TRBJ2-1; v_gene: TRBV12-5; CDR3aa: CASGLSSGQGGNEQFF; CDR3nt: TGTGCTAGTGGTTTGTCCTCGGGACAGGGAGGCAATGAGCAGTTCTTC
d_gene: NA; abundance: NA; j_gene: TRBJ1-4; v_gene: TRBV6-5; CDR3aa: CASSFRGSNEKLFF; CDR3nt: TGTGCCAGCAGTTTTCGGGGGTCTAATGAAAAACTGTTTTTT
d_gene: TRBD1; abundance: NA; j_gene: TRBJ1-6; v_gene: TRBV6-1; CDR3aa: CASSPQGANSPLHF; CDR3nt: TGTGCCAGCAGTCCCCAGGGGGCGAATTCACCCCTCCACTTT
d_gene: NA; abundance: NA; j_gene: TRBJ1-1; v_gene: TRBV12-1; CDR3aa: CASSQFMTGGGNTEAFF; CDR3nt: TGTGCCAGCAGCCAATTCATGACAGGGGGCGGGAACACTGAAGCTTTCTTT
d_gene: NA; abundance: NA; j_gene: TRBJ1-3; v_gene: TRBV27; CDR3aa: CAEGNTIYF; CDR3nt: TGTGCAGAGGGAAACACCATATATTTT
d_gene: TRBD1; abundance: NA; j_gene: TRBJ2-5; v_gene: TRBV4-1; CDR3aa: CASSQDGTGNRETQYF; CDR3nt: TGCGCCAGCAGCCAAGATGGGACAGGGAATCGGGAGACCCAGTACTTC